The rows below give T cell receptor beta chains drawn from one sample of a study of CD8 T cells in Susac syndrome. In TCRdb, the immunoSEQ multiplex PCR reads were re-called with MiXCR into one record per CDR3 protein. This table has more than 70,000 distinct CDR3 sequences, approximately 94% appearing once. The specimen sequenced was CD8+ T cells from PBMCs. These receptors originate from a human donor with Susac syndrome. Each CDR3 is given with its conserved first and last residue. Fields, in order: J gene, clone size, V gene, D gene, CDR3 DNA, CDR3 protein. D genes are given only for firm matches. Size is stated for part of the rows, as once, few or many counts, or as a class when the clone is expanded.

J gene: TRBJ2-3
clone size: NA
V gene: TRBV6-6
D gene: NA
CDR3 DNA: TGTGCCAGCAGTCCAGATAGAGATACGCAGTATTTT
CDR3 protein: CASSPDRDTQYF

J gene: TRBJ2-7
clone size: NA
V gene: TRBV29-1
D gene: NA
CDR3 DNA: TGCAGCGTTGAAGACTATTACGCGGCCGACGAGCAGTACTTC
CDR3 protein: CSVEDYYAADEQYF

J gene: TRBJ2-7
clone size: NA
V gene: TRBV11-2
D gene: TRBD1
CDR3 DNA: TGTGCCAGCAGCCTCCCCGGGACAGGGGGCTCCGAGCAGTACTTC
CDR3 protein: CASSLPGTGGSEQYF

J gene: TRBJ1-2
clone size: NA
V gene: TRBV6-2/TRBV6-3
D gene: NA
CDR3 DNA: TGTGCCAGCAGTTACTCGAGAAGGTCAGGGGACTATGGCTACACCTTC
CDR3 protein: CASSYSRRSGDYGYTF

J gene: TRBJ1-5
clone size: NA
V gene: TRBV20-1
D gene: NA
CDR3 DNA: TGCAGTGCTAGAGGCCTCTCAGGGGATCAGCCCCAGCATTTT
CDR3 protein: CSARGLSGDQPQHF

J gene: TRBJ1-1
clone size: NA
V gene: TRBV2
D gene: TRBD1
CDR3 DNA: TGTGCCAGCAGTAGAGTTCAGGGGGCAGGGGACACTGAAGCTTTCTTT
CDR3 protein: CASSRVQGAGDTEAFF

J gene: TRBJ2-7
clone size: NA
V gene: TRBV6-1
D gene: NA
CDR3 DNA: TGTGCCAGCAGTGGACTGCGTGACTACGAGCAGTACTTC
CDR3 protein: CASSGLRDYEQYF

J gene: TRBJ1-2
clone size: NA
V gene: TRBV9
D gene: NA
CDR3 DNA: TGTGCCAGCAACTTTAACTATGGCTACACCTTC
CDR3 protein: CASNFNYGYTF

J gene: TRBJ2-1
clone size: NA
V gene: TRBV10-3
D gene: TRBD1
CDR3 DNA: TGTGCCATCAGATTAACAGGGGACAACTACAATGAGCAGTTCTTC
CDR3 protein: CAIRLTGDNYNEQFF

J gene: TRBJ2-5
clone size: NA
V gene: TRBV5-4
D gene: NA
CDR3 DNA: TGTGCCAGCAGCATCCAAGAGACCCAGTACTTC
CDR3 protein: CASSIQETQYF

J gene: TRBJ2-5
clone size: once
V gene: TRBV19
D gene: NA
CDR3 DNA: TGTGCCAGTAGTATCCCAGGGGACAAAGAGACCCAGTACTTC
CDR3 protein: CASSIPGDKETQYF

J gene: TRBJ1-3
clone size: NA
V gene: TRBV12-3/TRBV12-4
D gene: NA
CDR3 DNA: TGTGCCAGCAGTTTCCTACAGGGTACTGGAAACACCATATATTTT
CDR3 protein: CASSFLQGTGNTIYF

J gene: TRBJ2-3
clone size: NA
V gene: TRBV7-9
D gene: NA
CDR3 DNA: TGTGCCAGCAGCCCATGGCCGGGGGGCCTGGCAGATACGCAGTATTTT
CDR3 protein: CASSPWPGGLADTQYF

J gene: TRBJ1-4
clone size: NA
V gene: TRBV29-1
D gene: TRBD1
CDR3 DNA: TGCAGCGCTACTGACAGGGACAGGGGATTTGAAAAACTGTTTTTT
CDR3 protein: CSATDRDRGFEKLFF

J gene: TRBJ2-2
clone size: NA
V gene: TRBV29-1
D gene: NA
CDR3 DNA: TGCAGCGTTTCCGGTGGGGGGCTCGGCACCGGGGAGCTGTTTTTT
CDR3 protein: CSVSGGGLGTGELFF

J gene: TRBJ2-7
clone size: NA
V gene: TRBV3-1
D gene: TRBD2
CDR3 DNA: TGTGCCAGCAGCCACTTAGTTCCCGTAACTAGCGGGGGCTCCTACGAGCAGTACTTC
CDR3 protein: CASSHLVPVTSGGSYEQYF

J gene: TRBJ2-7
clone size: NA
V gene: TRBV14
D gene: TRBD1
CDR3 DNA: TGTGCCAGCAGCCAAGATTACTGGACAGGGTTGGTAGAGCAGTACTTC
CDR3 protein: CASSQDYWTGLVEQYF

J gene: TRBJ2-7
clone size: NA
V gene: TRBV15
D gene: NA
CDR3 DNA: TGTGCCACCAGCCCATCTCCCGGCAGCTACGAGCAGTACTTC
CDR3 protein: CATSPSPGSYEQYF

J gene: TRBJ2-3
clone size: NA
V gene: TRBV18
D gene: NA
CDR3 DNA: TGTGCCAGCTCACCAGGGACTTCCATCACAGATACGCAGTATTTT
CDR3 protein: CASSPGTSITDTQYF

J gene: TRBJ2-7
clone size: NA
V gene: TRBV5-6
D gene: NA
CDR3 DNA: TGTGCCAGCAGCTTGGCGCAGGCCTACGAGCAGTACTTC
CDR3 protein: CASSLAQAYEQYF

J gene: TRBJ1-5
clone size: NA
V gene: TRBV4-3
D gene: TRBD1
CDR3 DNA: TGCGCCAGCAGCCAAGCCGGACAGGGCAATCAGCCCCAGCATTTT
CDR3 protein: CASSQAGQGNQPQHF

J gene: TRBJ2-3
clone size: NA
V gene: TRBV18
D gene: NA
CDR3 DNA: TGTGCCAGCTCGTACAGTCTACAGACTAGCACAGATACGCAGTATTTT
CDR3 protein: CASSYSLQTSTDTQYF

J gene: TRBJ2-7
clone size: NA
V gene: TRBV13
D gene: NA
CDR3 DNA: TGTGCCAGCAGCTTAGCCCGGGACTCTGAGGGTTGGGATGCCTACGAGCAGTACTTC
CDR3 protein: CASSLARDSEGWDAYEQYF

J gene: TRBJ2-7
clone size: few
V gene: TRBV27
D gene: NA
CDR3 DNA: TGTGCCAGCAGTTTAGGGCTTCGTTTCGAGCAGTACTTC
CDR3 protein: CASSLGLRFEQYF

J gene: TRBJ1-1
clone size: NA
V gene: TRBV6-5
D gene: NA
CDR3 DNA: TGTGCCCGAAGGGGCCGGAGGGGCACTGAAGCTTTCTTT
CDR3 protein: CARRGRRGTEAFF

J gene: TRBJ2-6
clone size: NA
V gene: TRBV14
D gene: NA
CDR3 DNA: TGTGCCAGCAGCCAAGTTGAGTGGGGGGCCTCTGGGGCCAACGTCCTGACTTTC
CDR3 protein: CASSQVEWGASGANVLTF

J gene: TRBJ2-2
clone size: NA
V gene: TRBV9
D gene: TRBD1
CDR3 DNA: TGTGCCAGCAGCCTAGACAGGGCCACCGGGGAGCTGTTTTTT
CDR3 protein: CASSLDRATGELFF

J gene: TRBJ1-6
clone size: once
V gene: TRBV7-9
D gene: NA
CDR3 DNA: TGTGCCAGCAGAGGTACAGGGTTTGATTCACCCCTCCACTTT
CDR3 protein: CASRGTGFDSPLHF

J gene: TRBJ2-5
clone size: NA
V gene: TRBV6-6
D gene: NA
CDR3 DNA: TGTGCCAGCAACCAGGGGGAGACCCAGTACTTC
CDR3 protein: CASNQGETQYF

J gene: TRBJ2-1
clone size: NA
V gene: TRBV6-2/TRBV6-3
D gene: TRBD1
CDR3 DNA: TGTGCCACCAACTGGGGGGACAGGCTCTACAATGAGCAGTTCTTC
CDR3 protein: CATNWGDRLYNEQFF

J gene: TRBJ1-2
clone size: NA
V gene: TRBV29-1
D gene: NA
CDR3 DNA: TGCAGCGTTGAGTTCGGGAACGGCTACACCTTC
CDR3 protein: CSVEFGNGYTF

J gene: TRBJ2-1
clone size: NA
V gene: TRBV18
D gene: NA
CDR3 DNA: TGTGCCAGCTCACCATTAGGCAGAAATGAGCAGTTCTTC
CDR3 protein: CASSPLGRNEQFF

J gene: TRBJ2-1
clone size: NA
V gene: TRBV4-2
D gene: NA
CDR3 DNA: TGTGCCAGCCGGAAGATCCCCGAGGGGCGATACAATGAGCAGTTCTTC
CDR3 protein: CASRKIPEGRYNEQFF

J gene: TRBJ2-7
clone size: NA
V gene: TRBV9
D gene: TRBD1
CDR3 DNA: TGTGCCAGCAGCGTAGCAGGGGACAGGGAGAACGAGCAGTACTTC
CDR3 protein: CASSVAGDRENEQYF

J gene: TRBJ2-1
clone size: NA
V gene: TRBV20-1
D gene: TRBD2
CDR3 DNA: TGCAGTGCTAGAGTACCCAGCGGGGAACCCTACAATGAGCAGTTCTTC
CDR3 protein: CSARVPSGEPYNEQFF

J gene: TRBJ2-2
clone size: NA
V gene: TRBV10-3
D gene: NA
CDR3 DNA: TGTGCCATCAGGGACGCGGGGGAGCTGTTTTTT
CDR3 protein: CAIRDAGELFF

J gene: TRBJ1-5
clone size: NA
V gene: TRBV6-7
D gene: NA
CDR3 DNA: TGTGCCAGCAGTCCTTCCCTGACAGTCTTCAATCAGCCCCAGCATTTT
CDR3 protein: CASSPSLTVFNQPQHF

J gene: TRBJ1-1
clone size: NA
V gene: TRBV20-1
D gene: NA
CDR3 DNA: TGCAGTGCCAAGGGACGGTCTATGACTGAAGCTTTCTTT
CDR3 protein: CSAKGRSMTEAFF

J gene: TRBJ2-7
clone size: NA
V gene: TRBV20-1
D gene: TRBD1
CDR3 DNA: TGCAGTGCAAACCGGGACAGCGTTACATACGAGCAGTACTTC
CDR3 protein: CSANRDSVTYEQYF

J gene: TRBJ2-1
clone size: NA
V gene: TRBV5-4
D gene: TRBD2
CDR3 DNA: TGTGCCAGCAGCTTAATTCTCGCGGGGGGGTACAATGAGCAGTTCTTC
CDR3 protein: CASSLILAGGYNEQFF

J gene: TRBJ2-7
clone size: NA
V gene: TRBV2
D gene: TRBD1
CDR3 DNA: TGTGCCAGCAGTGAACTGACAGGGGTCTACGAGCAGTACTTC
CDR3 protein: CASSELTGVYEQYF

J gene: TRBJ2-7
clone size: few
V gene: TRBV27
D gene: NA
CDR3 DNA: TGTGCCAGCAGTTTGGGCCAGGGGGGATACGAGCAGTACTTC
CDR3 protein: CASSLGQGGYEQYF

J gene: TRBJ1-2
clone size: NA
V gene: TRBV20-1
D gene: NA
CDR3 DNA: TGCAGTGTGGCGGAAGGCTACACCTTC
CDR3 protein: CSVAEGYTF

J gene: TRBJ1-6
clone size: NA
V gene: TRBV7-2
D gene: NA
CDR3 DNA: TGTGCCAGCAGGTCCGGATCGGATTCACCCCTCCACTTT
CDR3 protein: CASRSGSDSPLHF

J gene: TRBJ2-4
clone size: NA
V gene: TRBV20-1
D gene: NA
CDR3 DNA: TGCAGTGCTAGAGTTAGTGGGGCTGGAGCCAAAAACATTCAGTACTTC
CDR3 protein: CSARVSGAGAKNIQYF

J gene: TRBJ2-1
clone size: NA
V gene: TRBV29-1
D gene: NA
CDR3 DNA: TGCAGCGTGGGACGGATTAATGAGCAGTTCTTC
CDR3 protein: CSVGRINEQFF

J gene: TRBJ1-5
clone size: NA
V gene: TRBV4-1
D gene: NA
CDR3 DNA: TGCGCCAGCAGCCAGAGGATATCCAATCAGCCCCAGCATTTT
CDR3 protein: CASSQRISNQPQHF

J gene: TRBJ2-7
clone size: NA
V gene: TRBV15
D gene: TRBD1
CDR3 DNA: TGTGCCACCAGCAGTCCCGGGACAGGGATCCACGAGCAGTACTTC
CDR3 protein: CATSSPGTGIHEQYF

J gene: TRBJ2-5
clone size: NA
V gene: TRBV9
D gene: NA
CDR3 DNA: TGTGCCAGCAGCACTTTCTCGCGCCAAGAGACCCAGTACTTC
CDR3 protein: CASSTFSRQETQYF

J gene: TRBJ1-1
clone size: NA
V gene: TRBV7-9
D gene: NA
CDR3 DNA: TGTGCCAGCAGCTATAACAGGGCGGGGGTCACTGAAGCTTTCTTT
CDR3 protein: CASSYNRAGVTEAFF

J gene: TRBJ2-1
clone size: NA
V gene: TRBV25-1
D gene: NA
CDR3 DNA: TGTGCCAGCAGTGTAGGGGCAGGGGCAGGGGAGCAGTTCTTC
CDR3 protein: CASSVGAGAGEQFF

J gene: TRBJ1-2
clone size: NA
V gene: TRBV5-1
D gene: NA
CDR3 DNA: TGCGCCAGCAGCTTGGCCGGGGCCGTTAACTATGGCTACACCTTC
CDR3 protein: CASSLAGAVNYGYTF

J gene: TRBJ2-3
clone size: NA
V gene: TRBV5-1
D gene: NA
CDR3 DNA: TGCGCCAGCAGCTTGTTGGAAGGACGGGCAGATACGCAGTATTTT
CDR3 protein: CASSLLEGRADTQYF